Presented here are 27 T cell receptor beta chains from one specimen sequenced in a study of graft-versus-host responses after intestinal transplantation (dated by TCRdb to the early 2020s). Libraries were built with the immunoSEQ multiplex PCR assay. TCRdb re-hosts the immuneACCESS table, in-frame sequences only. Its copies lack some clones; in the studies checked, an unresolved V gene accounts for under half of them, and the cause for the rest is not known. The sample yields about 6,800 clones; about 26% were counted once. The ten largest make up approximately 4.5% of the sample. What this sample's time point label stands for: cells obtained before transplantation from donor or recipient. Sequenced here: alloreactive CD4+ T cells from a mixed lymphocyte reaction culture, sampled before intestinal transplant. The cell subset or site tag for this specimen amounts to: CFSE-low proliferating T cells sorted from roughly six-day pre-transplant mixed lymphocyte reaction (GvH or HvG direction). The receptors come from a human patient who received an intestinal transplant.

This rearrangement joins TRBV5-1 to TRBJ1-6, with D unclear. Germline V lookup: CDR1 SGHRS, CDR2 YFSETQ. The CDR3 is 14 residues long. The germline V and J ends were trimmed by 5 bases and 7 bases, with 13 bases remaining between them. In DNA, the CDR3 is TGCGCCAGCAGTTACGGGCCGTCAAATTCACCCCTCCACTTT. It specifies CASSYGPSNSPLHF.

This chain links TRBV10-3 with TRBJ1-5, with a weak D call TRBD1 (6 bases). V was clipped by 10 bases and J by 0 bases, with 13 bases between them. The length of the CDR3 is 14 residues. CDR1 and CDR2 from the germline V gene are ENHRY and SYGVKD. The CDR3 spells CASRGLASNQPQHF. CDR3 DNA: TGTGCCAGCAGGGGATTGGCTAGCAATCAGCCCCAGCATTTT.

This chain joins TRBV7-9 and TRBJ2-7; 9 nucleotides match TRBD2. Germline-derived CDR1 and CDR2 are SEHNR and FQNEAQ (reference sequence). The junction had 9 bases not matched to a gene; V was cut back by 5 bases and J by 7 bases. This CDR3 comprises 14 residues. This CDR3 reads CASSAGGPLTEQYF. Here the CDR3 DNA reads TGTGCCAGCAGCGCGGGAGGGCCCTTGACGGAGCAGTACTTC.

The chain couples TRBV6-6 to TRBJ2-7, with 7 bases identical to TRBD2. J was trimmed by 10 bases and V by 6 bases; bases with no gene match: 15. Germline lookup yields CDR1 MNHNY and CDR2 SVGAGI (reference sequence). CDR3 length: 14 amino acids. In DNA form, the CDR3 reads TGTGCCAGCAGGGCGAGCGGGACTCCTTGGGAACAGTACTTC. Protein product: CASRASGTPWEQYF.

In this sample, this clone turned up once. This chain uses TRBV7-8 with TRBJ2-6; D uncertain. CDR1 is SGHVS, CDR2 FQNEAQ, per germline. With 5 bases removed from V and 5 bases from J, the gap between germline ends came to 22 bases. The length of the CDR3 is 18 residues. The DNA of the CDR3 is TGTGCCAGCAGCGTGTGTAATTACCCACAAAGTCGGGCCAACGTCCTGACTTTC. It translates to CASSVCNYPQSRANVLTF.

V is TRBV6-5 and J is TRBJ2-7, with 10 nucleotides matching TRBD1. CDR1 and CDR2 from the germline V gene are MNHEY and SVGAGI. The CDR3 has 15 amino acids. J lost 3 bases, V lost 2 bases, and 4 bases had no gene match. Written as DNA, the CDR3 is TGTGCCAGCAGTTACAGGGGACAGGGGAGCTACGAGCAGTACTTC. Protein: CASSYRGQGSYEQYF.

This clone has only a few counts. The V call is TRBV20-1, the J call TRBJ1-2, with D uncertain. The germline V and J ends were trimmed by 5 bases and 4 bases, with 8 bases remaining between them. The CDR3 is made up of 11 amino acids. Germline V gives CDR1 DFQATT, CDR2 SNEGSKA (reference sequence). This chain's CDR3 is CSASPGYGYTF. For the CDR3, the DNA is TGCAGTGCTTCACCCGGCTATGGCTACACCTTC.

This clone was detected a few times. V gene TRBV7-9 combines with J gene TRBJ1-5; D is undetermined. The CDR3 loop spans 12 amino acids. The V and J ends lost 3 bases and 2 bases respectively, with 2 bases between them. The V gene's germline CDR1 is SEHNR and CDR2 FQNEAQ (reference sequence). The DNA for the CDR3 is TGTGCCAGCAGCTTGGGCAATCAGCCCCAGCATTTT. It specifies CASSLGNQPQHF.

The chain joins TRBV9 to TRBJ2-7, with 10 bases matching TRBD2. Unmatched junction bases numbered 9, after V lost 3 bases and J lost 3 bases. Germline V gene sequence: CDR1 SGDLS, CDR2 YYNGEE. The CDR3 has 16 residues. For the CDR3, the DNA is TGTGCCAGCAGCGGACCCCCCGGGACTAGCGTCTACGAGCAGTACTTC. This codes for CASSGPPGTSVYEQYF.

This clone was recorded only once. The chain carries TRBV18 and TRBJ2-1; TRBD1 matches 9 bases. Germline assignment: CDR1 KGHSH and CDR2 LQKENI. V trimming: 1 base; J trimming: 9 bases; junction bases outside the gene matches: 4. The CDR3 is 14 residues long. Written as DNA, the CDR3 is TGTGCCAGCTCACCACAACAGGGGGCAGGTGAGCAGTTCTTC. This gives the protein CASSPQQGAGEQFF.

V and J are TRBV6-9 and TRBJ1-3; TRBD1 agrees at 9 bases. CDR1 and CDR2 from the germline V gene are MNHGY and SVAAGI. V was clipped by 6 bases and J by 0 bases; unmatched bases: 6. CDR3 size: 16 residues. The CDR3 loop is CASSRDRAYSGNTIYF. DNA of the CDR3: TGTGCCAGCAGCAGGGACAGGGCCTACTCTGGAAACACCATATATTTT.

The genes are TRBV7-3 and TRBJ2-5, with D uncertain. Judging by the DNA end, TRBJ2-7 fits better; the J call may be wrong. This CDR3 is 15 amino acids long. Germline V gene data show CDR1 as SGHTA and CDR2 as FQGTGA. The CDR3 DNA reads TGTGCCAGCAGCTTCGCCAGTGGTCTGCCCTACGAGCAGTACTTC. Its translation is CASSFASGLPYEQYF.

This clone is categorized as medium-sized. V and J are TRBV7-2 and TRBJ2-1, with unresolved D. V lost 5 bases, J lost 0 bases, and 8 bases lay in between. CDR1 is SGHTA, CDR2 FQGNSA, per germline. This CDR3 comprises 14 residues. The CDR3 sequence is CASSRVSSYNEQFF. The DNA for the CDR3 is TGTGCCAGCAGCCGAGTTAGCTCCTACAATGAGCAGTTCTTC. Full variable domain (outside the CDR3, taken from reference TRBV7-2 and TRBJ2-1): GAGVSQSPSNKVTEKGKDVELRCDPISGHTALYWYRQSLGQGLEFLIYFQGNSAPDKSGLPSDRFSAERTGGSVSTLTIQRTQQEDSAVYLCASSRVSSYNEQFFGPGTRLTVL.

There are a few counts of this clone. This chain links TRBV18 with TRBJ2-3; no clear D gene. Trimming stripped 2 bases from V and 2 bases from J, with 5 bases between. Germline CDR1 KGHSH, CDR2 LQKENI. This CDR3 is built from 13 residues. Written as DNA, the CDR3 is TGTGCCAGCTCACCATCACCCACAGATACGCAGTATTTT. It codes for CASSPSPTDTQYF.

Within the sample, this clone is medium-sized. The V gene is TRBV6-1, the J gene TRBJ1-2; D remains unclear. Germline V lookup: CDR1 MNHNS, CDR2 SASEGT. CDR3 length: 14 residues. With 8 bases removed from V and 4 bases from J, the gap between germline ends came to 17 bases. The CDR3 loop is CASLIETWVYGYTF. CDR3 nucleotide sequence: TGTGCCAGCCTCATCGAGACTTGGGTCTATGGCTACACCTTC.

There are a few counts of this clone. The V gene is TRBV27, the J gene TRBJ2-1, with 8 bases matching TRBD2. This CDR3 contains 14 residues. Trimming cost V 4 bases and J 15 bases; bases outside gene matches: 14. From germline, CDR1 is MNHEY and CDR2 SMNVEV (reference sequence). In nucleotides, the CDR3 is TGTGCCAGCAGTTCCCCCCGACTAGCGTCGGATCGGTTCTTC. Its protein product is CASSSPRLASDRFF.

In its sample, this clone was seen a few times. The V gene is TRBV4-2, the J gene TRBJ2-7; D gene unclear. CDR1 and CDR2 from the germline V gene are LGHNA and YNFKEQ. V lost 4 bases to trimming and J lost 5 bases, with 12 bases between them. The CDR3 extends over 13 amino acids. The CDR3 DNA follows: TGTGCCAGCAGCCCACAGAGCCTTAACGAGCAGTACTTC. As protein: CASSPQSLNEQYF.

In regard to this clone: At one end, the junction sequence differs from germline, possibly due to a read error. The chain links TRBV7-8 to TRBJ2-3, with D uncertain. This CDR3 comprises 15 residues. Germline V gene sequence: CDR1 SGHVS, CDR2 FQNEAQ. The CDR3 is CAGRPRAFATDTQYF. DNA for the CDR3: TGCGCCGGCAGGCCTAGGGCGTTCGCCACAGATACGCAGTATTTT.

The sample holds a few counts of this clone. The J gene is TRBJ1-1, the V gene TRBV7-9; D gene ambiguous. The CDR3 extends over 13 amino acids. Trimming cost V 3 bases and J 0 bases, with 5 bases left between them. CDR1 is SEHNR, CDR2 FQNEAQ, per germline (reference sequence). This chain's CDR3 is CASSFYVNTEAFF. The CDR3 nucleotides read TGTGCCAGCAGCTTTTATGTGAACACTGAAGCTTTCTTT.

This clone has a handful of counts. J is TRBJ1-2 and V is TRBV4-3, with D unclear. CDR1 LGHNA and CDR2 YSLEER come from the germline V gene. The V and J ends lost 3 bases and 6 bases respectively, with 17 bases between them. This CDR3 has 15 amino acids. Written as DNA, the CDR3 is TGCGCCAGCAGCCATCCCTGGGGAGGGAGTGATGGCTACACCTTC. Residues: CASSHPWGGSDGYTF.

The chain links TRBV18 to TRBJ2-6; a weak D match, TRBD1 (6 bases). CDR3 length: 19 amino acids. The germline V gene has CDR1 KGHSH and CDR2 LQKENI. V lost 5 bases, J lost 5 bases, and 25 bases lay in between. DNA for the CDR3: TGTGCCAGCTCAGGGCGGTGGGACATTTACAAAAGTCGGGCCAACGTCCTGACTTTC. It yields the protein CASSGRWDIYKSRANVLTF.

This clone showed up just once. The chain uses TRBV7-4 and TRBJ1-1, with TRBD1 as a possible D gene (6 bases). The CDR3 spans 15 residues. Trimming removed 3 bases at V and 3 bases at J, with 14 bases between. Germline V gene data show CDR1 as SGHVT and CDR2 as SQSDAQ. CDR3 residues: CASSFGQPWHTEAFF. In DNA form, the CDR3 reads TGTGCCAGCAGCTTTGGACAGCCTTGGCACACTGAAGCTTTCTTT.

By frequency in the sample, this clone is medium-sized. This sequence joins TRBV6-1 and TRBJ1-2; the match to TRBD1 covers 7 bases. The length of the CDR3 is 15 residues. Germline V gene sequence: CDR1 MNHNS, CDR2 SASEGT. Unmatched junction bases numbered 9, after V lost 5 bases and J lost 3 bases. The chain's CDR3 is CASSSITGADYGYTF. CDR3 in DNA: TGTGCCAGCAGTTCTATTACAGGGGCGGACTATGGCTACACCTTC.

J is TRBJ2-1 and V is TRBV19; 7 nucleotides line up with TRBD2. The CDR3 length is 16 residues. Germline-derived CDR1 and CDR2 are LNHDA and SQIVND (reference sequence). V lost 4 bases, J lost 4 bases, and 10 bases stayed unmatched. In nucleotides, the CDR3 is TGTGCCAGTAGTAAACCACCGGGACTACCTTACAATGAGCAGTTCTTC. It encodes CASSKPPGLPYNEQFF.

The chain recombines TRBV18 with TRBJ2-5; 7 bases map to TRBD2. The CDR3 consists of 16 residues. Trimming cost V 4 bases and J 5 bases; bases outside gene matches: 13. Per germline, CDR1 KGHSH and CDR2 LQKENI. CDR3 coding DNA: TGTGCCAGCTCACTTTTTGATCTAGCGGCAGATGAGACCCAGTACTTC. This sequence encodes CASSLFDLAADETQYF.

The chain uses TRBV7-8 and TRBJ2-7; D possibly corresponds to TRBD1 (6 bases). Germline V CDR1 and CDR2: SGHVS, FQNEAQ. Trimming took 3 bases from V and 7 from J, leaving 16 bases between them. The CDR3 is 14 residues long. CDR3 sequence (DNA): TGTGCCAGCAGCTTGTACGGACAGAGCTGGGAGCAGTACTTC. Translated: CASSLYGQSWEQYF.

This clone was detected only a few times. This chain links TRBV6-5 with TRBJ1-2; D remains unclear. Trimming shortened V by 0 bases and J by 8 bases, and 7 bases separated the two germline ends. Germline CDR1 reads MNHEY; CDR2 reads SVGAGI. This CDR3 has 12 residues. This CDR3 is CASSYSSQGYTF. CDR3 DNA: TGTGCCAGCAGTTACTCGAGCCAGGGCTACACCTTC.